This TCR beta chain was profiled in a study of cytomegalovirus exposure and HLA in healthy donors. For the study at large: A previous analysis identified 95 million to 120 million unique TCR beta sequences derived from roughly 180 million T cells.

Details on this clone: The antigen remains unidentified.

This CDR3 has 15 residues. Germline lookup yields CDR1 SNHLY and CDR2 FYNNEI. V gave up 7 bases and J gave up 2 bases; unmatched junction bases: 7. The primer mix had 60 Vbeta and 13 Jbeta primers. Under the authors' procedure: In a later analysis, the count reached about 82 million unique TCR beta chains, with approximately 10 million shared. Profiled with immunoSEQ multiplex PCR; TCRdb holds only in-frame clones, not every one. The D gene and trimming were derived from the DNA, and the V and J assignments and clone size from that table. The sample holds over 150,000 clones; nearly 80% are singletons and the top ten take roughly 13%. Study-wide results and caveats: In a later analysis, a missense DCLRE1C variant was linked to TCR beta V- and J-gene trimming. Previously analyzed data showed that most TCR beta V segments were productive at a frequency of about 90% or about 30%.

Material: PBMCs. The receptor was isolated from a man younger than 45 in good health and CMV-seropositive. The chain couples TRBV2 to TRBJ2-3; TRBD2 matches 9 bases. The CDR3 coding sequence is TGTGCCAGCACCGGGCGGGAGGGGGCCACAGATACGCAGTATTTT. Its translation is CASTGREGATDTQYF. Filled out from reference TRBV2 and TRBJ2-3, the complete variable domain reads EPEVTQTPSHQVTQMGQEVILRCVPISNHLYFYWYRQILGQKVEFLVSFYNNEISEKSEIFDDQFSVERPDGSNFTLKIRSTKLEDSAMYFCASTGREGATDTQYFGPGTRLTVL.